These T cell receptor beta chains were read from a single sample in a study of siplizumab effects on memory and regulatory T cells. This table comes from immunoSEQ multiplex PCR, and its TCRdb copy is limited to in-frame clones, with some not included. The data hold nearly 85,000 clones, with just under 95% observed a single time. The sample was CD8+ T cells sorted from blood. These TCRs come from a human donor in good health. Each CDR3 is given with its conserved first and last residue. The D gene is left open where the match is weak.

CDR3 protein: CASSPGAPGAFTDTQYF
CDR3 DNA: TGTGCCAGCTCCCCCGGAGCGCCGGGAGCCTTCACAGATACGCAGTATTTT
J gene: TRBJ2-3
V gene: TRBV18
D gene: -

CDR3 protein: CASKNGGGRDEQYF
CDR3 DNA: TGTGCCAGCAAAAACGGGGGAGGCCGGGACGAGCAGTACTTC
J gene: TRBJ2-7
V gene: TRBV13
D gene: -

CDR3 protein: CASSQGTYTYEQYF
CDR3 DNA: TGTGCCAGCAGTCAGGGGACTTACACCTACGAGCAGTACTTC
J gene: TRBJ2-7
V gene: TRBV27
D gene: -

CDR3 protein: CASSQVTGGSYEQYF
CDR3 DNA: TGCGCCAGCAGCCAAGTGACAGGGGGATCCTACGAGCAGTACTTC
J gene: TRBJ2-7
V gene: TRBV4-1
D gene: TRBD1

CDR3 protein: CSVDGLAVYNEQFF
CDR3 DNA: TGCAGCGTTGATGGCCTAGCGGTCTACAATGAGCAGTTCTTC
J gene: TRBJ2-1
V gene: TRBV29-1
D gene: TRBD2

CDR3 protein: CASSLGNEQYF
CDR3 DNA: TGTGCCAGCAGCTTGGGAAACGAGCAGTACTTC
J gene: TRBJ2-7
V gene: TRBV5-4
D gene: -

CDR3 protein: CASSQEGGGRTISSYEQYF
CDR3 DNA: TGTGCCAGCAGCCAAGAAGGCGGCGGGAGGACAATAAGCTCCTACGAGCAGTACTTC
J gene: TRBJ2-7
V gene: TRBV4-2
D gene: TRBD2

CDR3 protein: CSVEFLPESKFF
CDR3 DNA: TGCAGCGTTGAATTTCTACCCGAGTCGAAGTTCTTC
J gene: TRBJ2-1
V gene: TRBV29-1
D gene: -

CDR3 protein: CASSLDSYSNQPQHF
CDR3 DNA: TGTGCCAGCAGCCTGGACAGTTATAGCAATCAGCCCCAGCATTTT
J gene: TRBJ1-5
V gene: TRBV7-8
D gene: -

CDR3 protein: CASSLGGQEAFF
CDR3 DNA: TGTGCCAGCAGCTTAGGCGGTCAGGAAGCTTTCTTT
J gene: TRBJ1-1
V gene: TRBV7-9
D gene: -

CDR3 protein: CASREGGGLLTLNYGYTF
CDR3 DNA: TGCGCCAGCAGGGAAGGGGGCGGCCTCCTAACACTTAACTATGGCTACACCTTC
J gene: TRBJ1-2
V gene: TRBV4-1
D gene: TRBD1

CDR3 protein: CASSLGLAGSYEQYF
CDR3 DNA: TGTGCCAGCAGCTTGGGACTAGCGGGATCCTACGAGCAGTACTTC
J gene: TRBJ2-7
V gene: TRBV11-2
D gene: TRBD2

CDR3 protein: CASSAGLAGGLSYNEQFF
CDR3 DNA: TGTGCCAGCAGTGCCGGACTAGCGGGAGGACTCTCCTACAATGAGCAGTTCTTC
J gene: TRBJ2-1
V gene: TRBV27
D gene: TRBD2

CDR3 protein: CASSLFYNEQFF
CDR3 DNA: TGTGCCAGCAGCTTGTTCTACAATGAGCAGTTCTTC
J gene: TRBJ2-1
V gene: TRBV5-6
D gene: -

CDR3 protein: CASSSGQGASNYEQYF
CDR3 DNA: TGCGCCAGCAGCTCGGGACAGGGGGCTTCCAACTACGAGCAGTACTTC
J gene: TRBJ2-7
V gene: TRBV5-1
D gene: TRBD1

CDR3 protein: CSVELWTGSYNEQFF
CDR3 DNA: TGCAGCGTTGAACTATGGACGGGGTCCTACAATGAGCAGTTCTTC
J gene: TRBJ2-1
V gene: TRBV29-1
D gene: -

CDR3 protein: CASSPPSGAGYNEQFF
CDR3 DNA: TGTGCCAGCTCACCGCCCAGCGGAGCCGGATACAATGAGCAGTTCTTC
J gene: TRBJ2-1
V gene: TRBV18
D gene: -

CDR3 protein: CASSLSQYEQYF
CDR3 DNA: TGTGCCAGCAGTTTAAGTCAGTACGAGCAGTACTTC
J gene: TRBJ2-7
V gene: TRBV28
D gene: -

CDR3 protein: CASSLSGLVSSYEQYF
CDR3 DNA: TGTGCCAGCAGTTTATCGGGGCTAGTATCCTCCTACGAGCAGTACTTC
J gene: TRBJ2-7
V gene: TRBV27
D gene: -

CDR3 protein: CSVVARAGEQYF
CDR3 DNA: TGCAGCGTTGTAGCCAGGGCGGGGGAGCAGTACTTC
J gene: TRBJ2-7
V gene: TRBV29-1
D gene: -

CDR3 protein: CASRPGLNNEQFF
CDR3 DNA: TGTGCCAGCCGACCCGGGCTTAACAATGAGCAGTTCTTC
J gene: TRBJ2-1
V gene: TRBV7-9
D gene: -

CDR3 protein: CASSTTGGWNQPQHF
CDR3 DNA: TGTGCCAGTAGTACCACAGGGGGTTGGAATCAGCCCCAGCATTTT
J gene: TRBJ1-5
V gene: TRBV19
D gene: TRBD1

CDR3 protein: CASSEALLGTDTQYF
CDR3 DNA: TGTGCCAGCAGTGAAGCGCTTCTGGGCACAGATACGCAGTATTTT
J gene: TRBJ2-3
V gene: TRBV2
D gene: -

CDR3 protein: CASSIVVNTEAFF
CDR3 DNA: TGTGCCAGTAGTATAGTTGTGAACACTGAAGCTTTCTTT
J gene: TRBJ1-1
V gene: TRBV19
D gene: -

CDR3 protein: CSVDSDTTYEQYF
CDR3 DNA: TGCAGCGTTGACTCAGACACTACCTACGAGCAGTACTTC
J gene: TRBJ2-7
V gene: TRBV29-1
D gene: -

CDR3 protein: CASSQGGGSPWADTQYF
CDR3 DNA: TGTGCCAGCAGCCAGGGAGGTGGATCCCCGTGGGCAGATACGCAGTATTTT
J gene: TRBJ2-3
V gene: TRBV14
D gene: -

CDR3 protein: CASSPRQRSLSEAFF
CDR3 DNA: TGTGCCAGCAGCCCCAGACAGAGGTCACTTTCTGAAGCTTTCTTT
J gene: TRBJ1-1
V gene: TRBV7-3
D gene: -

CDR3 protein: CASNKNKPPGRKYF
CDR3 DNA: TGTGCCAGCAACAAAAACAAACCTCCCGGGAGAAAGTACTTC
J gene: TRBJ2-7
V gene: TRBV11-2
D gene: -

CDR3 protein: CASSPPGQPQHF
CDR3 DNA: TGTGCCAGTAGTCCCCCGGGGCAGCCCCAGCATTTT
J gene: TRBJ1-5
V gene: TRBV19
D gene: -

CDR3 protein: CASGWGQGTDTQYF
CDR3 DNA: TGTGCTAGTGGTTGGGGACAGGGAACAGATACGCAGTATTTT
J gene: TRBJ2-3
V gene: TRBV12-5
D gene: TRBD1

CDR3 protein: CASSLEYWAPVEQFF
CDR3 DNA: TGTGCCAGCAGCTTGGAGTATTGGGCTCCGGTTGAGCAGTTCTTC
J gene: TRBJ2-1
V gene: TRBV5-5
D gene: -

CDR3 protein: CASSLVGAGQPQHF
CDR3 DNA: TGTGCCAGCAGCTTAGTGGGGGCAGGTCAGCCCCAGCATTTT
J gene: TRBJ1-5
V gene: TRBV7-9
D gene: -

CDR3 protein: CASSHGAGVEQYF
CDR3 DNA: TGTGCCAGCAGCCACGGGGCAGGGGTTGAGCAGTACTTC
J gene: TRBJ2-7
V gene: TRBV11-1
D gene: -

CDR3 protein: CASSQTGWDRRGEKLFF
CDR3 DNA: TGTGCCAGCAGCCAGACCGGCTGGGACAGGCGGGGTGAAAAACTGTTTTTT
J gene: TRBJ1-4
V gene: TRBV4-2
D gene: TRBD1

CDR3 protein: CASSLLGDHGEQYF
CDR3 DNA: TGTGCCAGCAGTTTATTGGGGGACCATGGGGAGCAGTACTTC
J gene: TRBJ2-7
V gene: TRBV27
D gene: -

CDR3 protein: CATMAGVGNEQFF
CDR3 DNA: TGTGCCACGATGGCGGGAGTAGGGAATGAGCAGTTCTTC
J gene: TRBJ2-1
V gene: TRBV7-9
D gene: TRBD2

CDR3 protein: CASSLSSQGARRNTIYF
CDR3 DNA: TGTGCCAGCAGTTTAAGCTCACAGGGGGCGCGGAGAAACACCATATATTTT
J gene: TRBJ1-3
V gene: TRBV28
D gene: TRBD1

CDR3 protein: CASSPRLPGMVNQPQHF
CDR3 DNA: TGTGCCAGCAGTCCCCGTCTTCCGGGGATGGTCAATCAGCCCCAGCATTTT
J gene: TRBJ1-5
V gene: TRBV27
D gene: -

CDR3 protein: CASSLNRAGNQPQHF
CDR3 DNA: TGTGCCAGCAGCTTAAACAGGGCGGGCAATCAGCCCCAGCATTTT
J gene: TRBJ1-5
V gene: TRBV7-8
D gene: -

CDR3 protein: CASSRTSVHEQYF
CDR3 DNA: TGTGCCAGCAGTCGAACTAGCGTTCACGAGCAGTACTTC
J gene: TRBJ2-7
V gene: TRBV28
D gene: TRBD2

CDR3 protein: CASSLVSGNSNQPQHF
CDR3 DNA: TGTGCCAGCAGCTTAGTAAGTGGGAACAGCAATCAGCCCCAGCATTTT
J gene: TRBJ1-5
V gene: TRBV7-8
D gene: -

CDR3 protein: CASSSPGEGYTF
CDR3 DNA: TGCGCCAGCAGCTCCCCAGGCGAAGGCTACACCTTC
J gene: TRBJ1-2
V gene: TRBV5-1
D gene: -

CDR3 protein: CASSPGPNTEQYF
CDR3 DNA: TGTGCCAGCAGCCCGGGACCGAACACCGAGCAGTACTTC
J gene: TRBJ2-7
V gene: TRBV28
D gene: -

CDR3 protein: CASEGAGREQFF
CDR3 DNA: TGCGCCAGCGAGGGTGCCGGGAGGGAGCAGTTCTTC
J gene: TRBJ2-1
V gene: TRBV5-1
D gene: TRBD2

CDR3 protein: CASCPGTSGSGELFF
CDR3 DNA: TGCGCCAGCTGCCCCGGGACTAGCGGGTCCGGGGAGCTGTTTTTT
J gene: TRBJ2-2
V gene: TRBV5-1
D gene: TRBD2

CDR3 protein: CASSYGWAYQETQYF
CDR3 DNA: TGTGCCAGCAGCTATGGATGGGCATACCAAGAGACCCAGTACTTC
J gene: TRBJ2-5
V gene: TRBV11-2
D gene: -

CDR3 protein: CASSFNEISNQPQHF
CDR3 DNA: TGTGCCAGCAGCTTTAACGAGATTAGCAATCAGCCCCAGCATTTT
J gene: TRBJ1-5
V gene: TRBV5-6
D gene: -

CDR3 protein: CASSTNRVASGCTKDTQYF
CDR3 DNA: TGTGCCAGCAGCACAAACAGGGTGGCTAGCGGGTGTACAAAAGATACGCAGTATTTT
J gene: TRBJ2-3
V gene: TRBV21-1
D gene: -

CDR3 protein: CASSISRLNQFF
CDR3 DNA: TGTGCCAGTAGTATATCAAGGCTGAACCAGTTCTTC
J gene: TRBJ2-1
V gene: TRBV19
D gene: -

CDR3 protein: CASSLRSGRSEQYF
CDR3 DNA: TGTGCCAGCAGTTTACGGAGCGGTCGCTCCGAGCAGTACTTC
J gene: TRBJ2-7
V gene: TRBV28
D gene: -

CDR3 protein: CASSRGTSYLEQFF
CDR3 DNA: TGTGCCAGCAGCCGCGGGACTAGCTACCTTGAGCAGTTCTTC
J gene: TRBJ2-1
V gene: TRBV4-2
D gene: TRBD2

CDR3 protein: CASSSAGGTGELFF
CDR3 DNA: TGTGCTAGCAGCTCCGCGGGAGGAACCGGGGAGCTGTTTTTT
J gene: TRBJ2-2
V gene: TRBV7-7
D gene: TRBD2

CDR3 protein: CASSPRGPAYEQYF
CDR3 DNA: TGTGCCAGCAGCCCCCGGGGACCGGCTTACGAGCAGTACTTC
J gene: TRBJ2-7
V gene: TRBV14
D gene: -

CDR3 protein: CASSQVSGGEYNEQFF
CDR3 DNA: TGTGCCAGCAGCCAAGTTAGCGGGGGGGAGTACAATGAGCAGTTCTTC
J gene: TRBJ2-1
V gene: TRBV4-2
D gene: TRBD2

CDR3 protein: CASSGTDYGYTF
CDR3 DNA: TGTGCCAGCAGTGGGACAGACTATGGCTACACCTTC
J gene: TRBJ1-2
V gene: TRBV2
D gene: -

CDR3 protein: CASSPRDLPNPQYF
CDR3 DNA: TGTGCCAGCAGCCCGAGGGACTTACCAAATCCCCAGTACTTC
J gene: TRBJ2-5
V gene: TRBV7-9
D gene: -